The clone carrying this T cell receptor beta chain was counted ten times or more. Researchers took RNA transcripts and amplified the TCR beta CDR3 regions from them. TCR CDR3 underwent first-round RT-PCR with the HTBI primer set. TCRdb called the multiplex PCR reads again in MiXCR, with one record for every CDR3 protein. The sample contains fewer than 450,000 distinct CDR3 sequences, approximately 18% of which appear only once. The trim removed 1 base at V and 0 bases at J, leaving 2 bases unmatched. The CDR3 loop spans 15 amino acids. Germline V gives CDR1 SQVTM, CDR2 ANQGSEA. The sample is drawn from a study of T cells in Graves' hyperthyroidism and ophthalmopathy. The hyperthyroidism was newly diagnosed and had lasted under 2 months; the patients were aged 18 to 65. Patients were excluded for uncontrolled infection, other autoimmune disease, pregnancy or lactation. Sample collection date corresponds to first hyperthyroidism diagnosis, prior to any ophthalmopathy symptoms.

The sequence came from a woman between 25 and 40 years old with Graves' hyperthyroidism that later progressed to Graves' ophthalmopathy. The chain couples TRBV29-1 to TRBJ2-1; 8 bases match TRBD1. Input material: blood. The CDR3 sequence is CSVEGDRTSYNEQFF. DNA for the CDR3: TGCAGCGTTGAAGGGGACAGGACCTCCTACAATGAGCAGTTCTTC.